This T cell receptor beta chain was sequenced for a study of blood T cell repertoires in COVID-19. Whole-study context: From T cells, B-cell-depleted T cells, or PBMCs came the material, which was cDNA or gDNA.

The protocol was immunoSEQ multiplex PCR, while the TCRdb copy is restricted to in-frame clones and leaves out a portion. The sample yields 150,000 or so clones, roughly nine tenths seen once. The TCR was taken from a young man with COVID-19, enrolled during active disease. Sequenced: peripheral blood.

CDR3 sequence (DNA): TGTGCCACCAGCAGAGACCTACAGGGGGCGACTTATGGCTACACCTTC. This encodes CATSRDLQGATYGYTF. The genes are TRBV15 and TRBJ1-2; 9 nucleotides line up with TRBD1. CDR3 length: 16 residues. In germline, CDR1 is LNHNV, CDR2 YYDKDF (reference sequence). The V gene end was trimmed by 0 bases and the J gene end by 5 bases; junction bases not matched to a gene: 7.